This record looks at one T cell receptor (beta chain) sequence and its context. This sample is part of a study of control samples from healthy donors and cancer patients. The table came from immunoSEQ multiplex PCR; TCRdb's copy has only in-frame clones and leaves some out. The sample yields 150,000 or so clones, 94% seen once. The sequenced material came from blood. The sequence was obtained from a woman aged 40 to 55 in good health.

CDR3 in DNA: TGTGCCAGCAGCCCCGGGACACAGTCCTACGAGCAGTACTTC. Translated, it gives CASSPGTQSYEQYF. The chain is built from TRBV7-3 and TRBJ2-7; weak D call: TRBD1 (6 bases). V lost 5 bases and J lost 1, with 12 bases in between. Germline loops: CDR1 SGHTA, CDR2 FQGTGA. CDR3 length: 14 amino acids.